These T cell receptor beta chains were read from a single sample in a study of T-cell reconstitution after alpha-beta-depleted transplantation in children. TCRdb recomputed calls from the PCR reads with MiXCR, one row per CDR3 protein. The sample holds approximately 520,000 distinct CDR3 sequences, over 9.5% seen once. Here the sequenced sample was PBMCs, mostly from graft donor cells, taken 180 days after TCRalphabeta/CD19-depleted stem cell transplant. These receptors were collected from a female patient between 2 and 15 years old who had a stem cell transplant for aplastic anemia, so the T cells may come from the graft donor. The CDR3 runs from the conserved cysteine through the conserved F or W. D genes are given only for firm matches. Only some rows state a clone size, as once, few, many or a class for expanded clones.

j_gene: TRBJ2-3
abundance: .
v_gene: TRBV29-1
d_gene: .
CDR3nt: TGCAGCGTTCTCGGAGCTAGCACAGATACGCAGTATTTT
CDR3aa: CSVLGASTDTQYF

j_gene: TRBJ2-3
abundance: few
v_gene: TRBV5-1
d_gene: .
CDR3nt: TGCGCCAGCAGTCCCGACAGCTCCACAGATACGCAGTATTTT
CDR3aa: CASSPDSSTDTQYF

j_gene: TRBJ2-7
abundance: .
v_gene: TRBV20-1
d_gene: TRBD2
CDR3nt: TGCAGTGCTAGATCCAGCGGGGGGGCCTCCTACGAGCAGTACTTC
CDR3aa: CSARSSGGASYEQYF

j_gene: TRBJ2-1
abundance: few
v_gene: TRBV5-4
d_gene: TRBD2
CDR3nt: TGTGCCAGCGTCTCAGGGCGGGGGGGCGAACCGCCTTACAATGAGCAGTTCTTC
CDR3aa: CASVSGRGGEPPYNEQFF

j_gene: TRBJ2-3
abundance: .
v_gene: TRBV5-1
d_gene: TRBD2
CDR3nt: TGCGCCAGCAGCTTGGGTCGGACTAGCGGTAGCACAGATACGCAGTATTTT
CDR3aa: CASSLGRTSGSTDTQYF

j_gene: TRBJ1-4
abundance: few
v_gene: TRBV30
d_gene: .
CDR3nt: TGTGCCTGGAGAGAACAGGGAGAACCAACTAATGAAAAACTGTTTTTT
CDR3aa: CAWREQGEPTNEKLFF

j_gene: TRBJ2-7
abundance: .
v_gene: TRBV20-1
d_gene: TRBD2
CDR3nt: TGCAGTGCTAGGACTAGCTGGCCCTCCTACGAGCAGTACTTC
CDR3aa: CSARTSWPSYEQYF

j_gene: TRBJ1-4
abundance: .
v_gene: TRBV20-1
d_gene: TRBD1
CDR3nt: TGCAGTGCTAGGAACAGGGGACCTGAAAAACTGTTTTTT
CDR3aa: CSARNRGPEKLFF

j_gene: TRBJ2-6
abundance: few
v_gene: TRBV3-1
d_gene: .
CDR3nt: TGTGCCAGCAGCCAAGCGTTCAGAAGTGGGGCCAACGTCCTGACTTTC
CDR3aa: CASSQAFRSGANVLTF

j_gene: TRBJ1-5
abundance: few
v_gene: TRBV28
d_gene: .
CDR3nt: TGTGCCAGCAGTCTCCGTGACTTGGGTCAGCCCCAGCATTTT
CDR3aa: CASSLRDLGQPQHF

j_gene: TRBJ2-7
abundance: few
v_gene: TRBV25-1
d_gene: TRBD2
CDR3nt: TGTGCCAGCAGTGAATTCACTAGCGGGTCCTACGAGCAGTACTTC
CDR3aa: CASSEFTSGSYEQYF

j_gene: TRBJ2-2
abundance: .
v_gene: TRBV21-1
d_gene: .
CDR3nt: TGTGCCAGCAGCAAGGGTCAGCTTGGGAACACCGGGGAGCTGTTTTTT
CDR3aa: CASSKGQLGNTGELFF

j_gene: TRBJ1-1
abundance: few
v_gene: TRBV7-9
d_gene: .
CDR3nt: TGTGCCAGCAGCTGGCCCTCAGGGGCGGGGAACACTGAAGCTTTCTTT
CDR3aa: CASSWPSGAGNTEAFF

j_gene: TRBJ2-5
abundance: .
v_gene: TRBV19
d_gene: TRBD2
CDR3nt: TGTGCCACGACCCGAGCGGGAGGGGGAGAGACCCAGTACTTC
CDR3aa: CATTRAGGGETQYF

j_gene: TRBJ2-1
abundance: .
v_gene: TRBV4-3
d_gene: TRBD2
CDR3nt: TGCGCCAGCAGCCGCCCGGGACTAGCGGGAGGGAGGGACAATGAGCAGTTCTTC
CDR3aa: CASSRPGLAGGRDNEQFF

j_gene: TRBJ2-1
abundance: few
v_gene: TRBV9
d_gene: .
CDR3nt: TGTGCCAGCAGCGTAGGACTAGTCTATGAGCAGTTCTTC
CDR3aa: CASSVGLVYEQFF

j_gene: TRBJ1-3
abundance: .
v_gene: TRBV7-2
d_gene: .
CDR3nt: TGTGCCAGCAGCCTGACAGGTTCCTCGGGCACCATATATTTT
CDR3aa: CASSLTGSSGTIYF

j_gene: TRBJ2-3
abundance: many
v_gene: TRBV7-2
d_gene: TRBD1
CDR3nt: TGTGCCAGCACTCGTCAGGGGGCCGGAGATACGCAGTATTTT
CDR3aa: CASTRQGAGDTQYF

j_gene: TRBJ2-1
abundance: few
v_gene: TRBV24-1
d_gene: .
CDR3nt: TGTGCCACCAGTGAGGGGAAATTAGGCAATGAGCAGTTCTTC
CDR3aa: CATSEGKLGNEQFF

j_gene: TRBJ2-7
abundance: few
v_gene: TRBV10-3
d_gene: .
CDR3nt: TGTGCCATGGGCTCCTCCTTACCCCCCTACGAGCAGTACTTC
CDR3aa: CAMGSSLPPYEQYF

j_gene: TRBJ1-1
abundance: few
v_gene: TRBV27
d_gene: TRBD1
CDR3nt: TGTGCCAGCAGTCGCGGACAGGCGAACACTGAAGCTTTCTTT
CDR3aa: CASSRGQANTEAFF

j_gene: TRBJ2-3
abundance: few
v_gene: TRBV29-1
d_gene: TRBD2
CDR3nt: TGCAGCGTGGGTAGCGGGAGAGGGAGCACAGATACGCAGTATTTT
CDR3aa: CSVGSGRGSTDTQYF

j_gene: TRBJ2-1
abundance: .
v_gene: TRBV5-1
d_gene: TRBD2
CDR3nt: TGCGCCAGCAGCCATTCGGGGCTAGCGGGGCTTAGCGGTGAGCAGTTCTTC
CDR3aa: CASSHSGLAGLSGEQFF

j_gene: TRBJ2-3
abundance: .
v_gene: TRBV28
d_gene: .
CDR3nt: TGTGCCAGCAGTTTCGTAAGGCGGACGATGAGCACAGATACGCAGTATTTT
CDR3aa: CASSFVRRTMSTDTQYF

j_gene: TRBJ1-2
abundance: .
v_gene: TRBV7-9
d_gene: .
CDR3nt: TGTGCCAGCAGCTTAGTGGTGAAGGGAAATTATGGCTACACCTTC
CDR3aa: CASSLVVKGNYGYTF

j_gene: TRBJ2-3
abundance: few
v_gene: TRBV7-8
d_gene: .
CDR3nt: TGTGCCAGCAGCTTAGAAGTGAGGCAGTATTTT
CDR3aa: CASSLEVRQYF

j_gene: TRBJ2-4
abundance: .
v_gene: TRBV9
d_gene: TRBD2
CDR3nt: TGTGCCAGCAGCGTAGGTGGCCGGCTCGGGAGGGTGAACATTCAGTACTTC
CDR3aa: CASSVGGRLGRVNIQYF

j_gene: TRBJ1-2
abundance: few
v_gene: TRBV14
d_gene: .
CDR3nt: TGTGCCAGCAGCCACGACATAAATACTAACTATGGCTACACCTTC
CDR3aa: CASSHDINTNYGYTF

j_gene: TRBJ2-3
abundance: few
v_gene: TRBV11-1
d_gene: TRBD2
CDR3nt: TGTGCCAGCAGCCCGAGGGGGATAGCGGGAGACGGAACGAGCACAGATACGCAGTATTTT
CDR3aa: CASSPRGIAGDGTSTDTQYF

j_gene: TRBJ2-2
abundance: .
v_gene: TRBV7-2
d_gene: TRBD2
CDR3nt: TGTGCCAGCAAGCGGGAGGGAGGGACCGGGGAGCTGTTTTTT
CDR3aa: CASKREGGTGELFF

j_gene: TRBJ2-3
abundance: .
v_gene: TRBV20-1
d_gene: .
CDR3nt: TGCAGTGCTAGAGTATCCGGGGGAGCCGCAGATACGCAGTATTTT
CDR3aa: CSARVSGGAADTQYF

j_gene: TRBJ2-1
abundance: .
v_gene: TRBV11-3
d_gene: TRBD2
CDR3nt: TGTGCCAGCAGCTTAGGGCTTTGGCGGGAGAGGAATGAGCAGTTCTTC
CDR3aa: CASSLGLWRERNEQFF

j_gene: TRBJ2-3
abundance: few
v_gene: TRBV12-3/TRBV12-4
d_gene: TRBD2
CDR3nt: TGTGCCAGCAGTTCGCGAGCAGGCGGGAGGGTTGGCACAGATACGCAGTATTTT
CDR3aa: CASSSRAGGRVGTDTQYF

j_gene: TRBJ1-1
abundance: many
v_gene: TRBV6-1
d_gene: TRBD1
CDR3nt: TGTGCCAGCTCACGACAGGGGATGAACACTGAAGCTTTCTTT
CDR3aa: CASSRQGMNTEAFF

j_gene: TRBJ2-1
abundance: .
v_gene: TRBV5-1
d_gene: .
CDR3nt: TGCGCCAGCAGCTTGGTAGTGGCGGTAGCGGATTACAATGAGCAGTTCTTC
CDR3aa: CASSLVVAVADYNEQFF